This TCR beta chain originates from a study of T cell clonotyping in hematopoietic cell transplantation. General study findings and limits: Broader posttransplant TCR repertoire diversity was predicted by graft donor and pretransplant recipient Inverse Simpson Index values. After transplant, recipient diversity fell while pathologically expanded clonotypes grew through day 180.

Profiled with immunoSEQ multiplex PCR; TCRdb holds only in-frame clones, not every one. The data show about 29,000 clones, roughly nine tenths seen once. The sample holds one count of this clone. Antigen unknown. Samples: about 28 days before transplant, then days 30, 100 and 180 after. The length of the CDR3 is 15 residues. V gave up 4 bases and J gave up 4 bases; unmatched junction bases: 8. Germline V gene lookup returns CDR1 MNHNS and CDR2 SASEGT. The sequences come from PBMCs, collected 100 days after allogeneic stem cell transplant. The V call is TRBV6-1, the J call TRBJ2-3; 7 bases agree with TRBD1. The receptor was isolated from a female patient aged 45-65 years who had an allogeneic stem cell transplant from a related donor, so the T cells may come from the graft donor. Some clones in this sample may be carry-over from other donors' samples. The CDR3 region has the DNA TGTGCCAGCAGTGGGGCCAAGGGGGCCGCAGATACGCAGTATTTT. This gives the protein CASSGAKGAADTQYF.